The sequence of this T cell receptor (beta chain) was determined in a study of blood T cell repertoires in COVID-19 (dated by TCRdb to about 2020). With respect to the entire study: Samples covering the acute and convalescent phases of COVID-19 were provided by collaborators in the United States, Italy and Spain. The material from the prospective study consisted of cDNA or gDNA derived from T cells, B-cell-depleted T cells, or PBMCs. Deeply sampled blood TCRbeta repertoires from subjects exposed to, actively infected with, or recovered from COVID-19 were included in the dataset. The repertoires were released in a freely available public database intended as a resource for research on the immune response to SARS-CoV-2. The samples were drawn from the first 160 participants of the ongoing ImmuneRACE study and from roughly 1,300 subjects provided by 6 global collaborators. Sample metadata almost always included a de-identified subject ID, COVID-19 status, age in years and sex. HLA class I and class II types, where available, came from metadata supplied by the sample provider rather than from assay-based typing. General findings and caveats noted by the study authors: How much clinical and demographic metadata was included differed by source and by participant, and the metadata was provided uncurated.

The CDR3 holds 17 amino acids from the cysteine to the phenylalanine. Only the CDR3 portion is preserved as DNA: 51 bases, with reading frame beginning at the first base. Trimming removed 4 bases from V and 2 bases from J, leaving 19 bases between the germline ends. CDR1 and CDR2 (SNHLY, FYNNEI) derive from the germline V gene. In the prospective study, participants were about 18 to 90 years old, resided in 20 to 30 geographic areas of the United States, and were enrolled through a virtual design. Cohort assignment in the prospective study relied on participant-reported clinical history from a screening survey and a study questionnaire. Exposed participants were defined as having been in contact with someone with a PCR-confirmed or clinician-diagnosed COVID-19 case within 2 weeks of study entry. In the prospective study, mobile phlebotomists collected whole blood, serum and a nasopharyngeal or oropharyngeal swab from each participant. Participants in the prospective study had the option to provide additional blood draws and questionnaires over an approximately 2-month period. Prospective study blood samples were shipped either frozen or at room temperature before DNA extraction.

The immunoSEQ Assay, a bias-controlled multiplex PCR, was used to amplify TCRbeta CDR3 regions from genomic DNA. In the source study's methods: The number of nucleated cells in each sample was estimated from the amplification of reference gene primers within the assay. To quantify the absolute abundance of each unique TCRbeta CDR3 rearrangement, sequence reads were collapsed and filtered. For each sample, productive Simpson clonality was calculated as the square root of Simpson's diversity index across productive rearrangements. As stored in TCRdb, this immuneACCESS dataset retains in-frame rearrangements with V and J assigned. A fraction of the clones does not appear; measured against another copy, unresolved V genes explain less than half of the discrepancy, and the remainder lacks a known reason. For V, J and clone size, that table is used; D and trimming come from the DNA. The sample table shows about 430,000 clones, and about 88% are seen once. The biggest ten clones account for 1.4% of the sample.

As to this clone: Its antigen is still unknown. No much larger clone exists at a distance of one base, and base qualities are not known.

The material sequenced was PBMCs or T cells enriched from blood (not recorded which). This sequence was found in a woman younger than 30 who had been exposed to COVID-19. The rearranged chain carries TRBV2 and TRBJ2-3; D gene: possibly TRBD1, on 7 matching bases. This receptor carries the CDR3 CASSVSRQGDSTDTQYF. The nucleotide sequence is given as TGTGCCAGCAGTGTTTCGAGGCAGGGGGACTCCACAGATACGCAGTATTTT.